This T cell receptor beta chain emerged from a study of PD-1 blockade in classical Hodgkin lymphoma. Clones were sequenced by immunoSEQ multiplex PCR, and TCRdb holds only the in-frame ones, with some missing. Of 99,000 or so clones in the sample, about 92% were seen once. Documented time point: cycle 4 day 1 (C4D1), after more than 5 weeks of nivolumab. Each of the patients experienced relapse following autologous stem cell transplantation, and their brentuximab vedotin exposure differed. The study's findings and limits: Why repertoires differed is undefined; disease activity or prior therapy possibly contributed. Newly diagnosed patients and complete responders had comparable diversity at baseline. Newly diagnosed patients reportedly trailed healthy donors in baseline TCR diversity.

The CDR3 spans 13 residues. In germline, CDR1 is LNHDA, CDR2 SQIVND (reference sequence). With 5 bases removed from V and 8 bases from J, the gap between germline ends came to 15 bases. This clone was counted a few times. Antigen unknown. This clonotype originated in a human donor with classical Hodgkin lymphoma. The material was peripheral blood mononuclear cells (PBMCs), obtained before the fourth cycle of nivolumab. The chain links TRBV19 to TRBJ1-2; D not resolved. CDR3 sequence: CASSELTVQGYTF. The CDR3, as DNA: TGTGCCAGTAGTGAACTAACGGTTCAGGGCTACACCTTC. Based on the CDR3 plus reference TRBV19 and TRBJ1-2, the full variable domain is DGGITQSPKYLFRKEGQNVTLSCEQNLNHDAMYWYRQDPGQGLRLIYYSQIVNDFQKGDIAEGYSVSREKKESFPLTVTSAQKNPTAFYLCASSELTVQGYTFGSGTRLTVV.